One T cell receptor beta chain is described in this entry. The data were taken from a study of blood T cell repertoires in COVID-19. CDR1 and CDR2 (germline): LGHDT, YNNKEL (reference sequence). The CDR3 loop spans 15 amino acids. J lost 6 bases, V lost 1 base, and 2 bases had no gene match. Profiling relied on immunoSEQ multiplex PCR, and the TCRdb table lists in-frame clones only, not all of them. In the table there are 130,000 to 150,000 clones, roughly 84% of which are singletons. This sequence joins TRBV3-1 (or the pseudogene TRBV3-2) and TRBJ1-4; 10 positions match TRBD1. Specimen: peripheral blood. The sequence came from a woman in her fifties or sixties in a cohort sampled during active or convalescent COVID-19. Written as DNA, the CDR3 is TGTGCCAGCAGCCAAGCCGGGACAGGGGATGAAAAACTGTTTTTT. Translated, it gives CASSQAGTGDEKLFF.